This T cell receptor (beta chain) was captured in a study of blood T cell repertoires in COVID-19. Authors' analysis steps: Reference gene primers were amplified, and this amplification served to estimate nucleated cell counts. Assay: immunoSEQ multiplex PCR; the TCRdb copy retains only in-frame clones and omits some. V and J calls and clone size follow that table, whereas D and trimming were derived from the DNA. The table records about 83,000 clones, more than 90% of them present only once. The CDR3 covers 15 residues. The germline gives CDR1 SQVTM, CDR2 ANQGSEA. Unmatched junction bases numbered 12, after V lost 7 bases and J lost 1 base.

The receptor's source is a woman over 75 with active or convalescent COVID-19. The sequencing input was peripheral blood. This chain links TRBV29-1 with TRBJ1-2, with 7 nucleotides matching TRBD1. The CDR3 here is CSAGERGQVNYGYTF. Here the CDR3 DNA reads TGCAGCGCTGGCGAACGAGGACAGGTTAACTATGGCTACACCTTC.